The entry that follows covers one T cell receptor beta chain sequence. Its antigen is undetermined. Trimming left V 6 bases short and J 3 bases short, with 13 bases between. The germline CDR1 and CDR2 sequences are MNHEY and SMNVEV (reference sequence). The CDR3 spans 14 residues. At a deep level, the assay was run. The table came from immunoSEQ multiplex PCR; TCRdb's copy has only in-frame clones and leaves some out. The sample lists more than 1 million clones, about 84% occurring once. The data were taken from a study of shared clonotypes between healthy human individuals. Study-level findings and limits: In this cohort, only blood was sampled, and tissue repertoires likely differ.

This rearrangement joins TRBV27 to TRBJ2-3; D is perhaps TRBD2 (6 bases). The sequence derives from a man aged 18 to 35 in good health. Some clones in this sample may be carry-over from other donors' samples. Sequencing input: memory CD4+ T cells from PBMCs. This sample's subset: CD45RA-negative fraction. The DNA of the CDR3 is TGTGCCAGCAGCCAGGCGGGATATACAGATACGCAGTATTTT. It is translated as CASSQAGYTDTQYF.